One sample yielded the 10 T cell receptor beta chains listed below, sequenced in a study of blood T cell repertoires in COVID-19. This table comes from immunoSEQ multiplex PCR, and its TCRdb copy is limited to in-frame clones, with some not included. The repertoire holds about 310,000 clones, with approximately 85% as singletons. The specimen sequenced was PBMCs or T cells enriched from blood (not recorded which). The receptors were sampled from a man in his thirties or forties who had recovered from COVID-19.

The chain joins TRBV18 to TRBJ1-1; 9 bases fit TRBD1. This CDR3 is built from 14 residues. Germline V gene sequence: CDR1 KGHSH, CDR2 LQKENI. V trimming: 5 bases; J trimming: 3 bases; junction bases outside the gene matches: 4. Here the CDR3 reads CASSSRTGDTEAFF. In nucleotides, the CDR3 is TGTGCCAGCTCATCTAGGACAGGGGACACTGAAGCTTTCTTT.

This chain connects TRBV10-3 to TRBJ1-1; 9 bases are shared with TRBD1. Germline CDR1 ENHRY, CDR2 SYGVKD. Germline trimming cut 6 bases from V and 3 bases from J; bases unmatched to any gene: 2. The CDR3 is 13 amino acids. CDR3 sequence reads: CAISRDRDTEAFF. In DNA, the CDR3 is TGTGCCATCAGCCGGGACAGGGACACTGAAGCTTTCTTT.

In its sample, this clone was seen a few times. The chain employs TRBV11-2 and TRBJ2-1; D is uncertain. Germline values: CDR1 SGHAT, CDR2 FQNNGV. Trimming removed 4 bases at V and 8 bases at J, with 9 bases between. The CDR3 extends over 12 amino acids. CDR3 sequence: CASSSKIHEQFF. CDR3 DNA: TGTGCCAGCAGCTCCAAAATCCATGAGCAGTTCTTC.

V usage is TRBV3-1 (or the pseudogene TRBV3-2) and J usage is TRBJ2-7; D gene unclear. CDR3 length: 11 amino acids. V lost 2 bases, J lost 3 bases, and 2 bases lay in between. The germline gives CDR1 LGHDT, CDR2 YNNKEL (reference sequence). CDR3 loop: CASSQYYEQYF. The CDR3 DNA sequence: TGTGCCAGCAGCCAATACTACGAGCAGTACTTC.

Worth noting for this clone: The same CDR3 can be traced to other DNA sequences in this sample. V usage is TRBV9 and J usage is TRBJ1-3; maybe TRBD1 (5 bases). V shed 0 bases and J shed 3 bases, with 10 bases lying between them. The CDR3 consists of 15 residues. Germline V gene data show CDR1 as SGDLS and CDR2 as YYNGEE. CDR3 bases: TGTGCCAGCAGCGTAGGCGGGGGAGGTGGAAACACCATATATTTT. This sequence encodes CASSVGGGGGNTIYF.

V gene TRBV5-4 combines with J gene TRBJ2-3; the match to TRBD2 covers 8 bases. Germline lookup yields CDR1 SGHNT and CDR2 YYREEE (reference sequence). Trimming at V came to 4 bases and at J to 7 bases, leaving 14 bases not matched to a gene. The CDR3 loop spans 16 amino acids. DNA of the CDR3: TGTGCCAGCAGCACATCAGGGGCGGGGGGCTGGTATACGCAGTATTTT. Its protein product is CASSTSGAGGWYTQYF.

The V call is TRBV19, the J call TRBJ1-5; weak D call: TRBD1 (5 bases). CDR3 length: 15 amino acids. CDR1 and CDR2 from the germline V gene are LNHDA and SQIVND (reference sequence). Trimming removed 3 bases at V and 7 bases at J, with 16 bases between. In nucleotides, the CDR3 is TGTGCCAGTAGTATGGCCGGGCCCCCAGGGCAGCCCCAGCATTTT. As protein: CASSMAGPPGQPQHF.

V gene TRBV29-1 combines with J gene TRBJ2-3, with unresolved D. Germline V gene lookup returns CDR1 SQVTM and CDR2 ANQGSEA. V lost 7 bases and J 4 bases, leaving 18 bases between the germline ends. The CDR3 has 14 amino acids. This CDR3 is CSGSGRLLPDTQYF. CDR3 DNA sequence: TGCAGCGGATCCGGTAGACTCCTGCCAGATACGCAGTATTTT.

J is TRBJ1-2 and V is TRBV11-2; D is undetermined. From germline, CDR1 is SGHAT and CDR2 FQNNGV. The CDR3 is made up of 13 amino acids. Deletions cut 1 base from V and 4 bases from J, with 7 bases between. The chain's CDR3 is CASSLGAFYGYTF. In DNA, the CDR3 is TGTGCCAGCAGCTTAGGGGCATTCTATGGCTACACCTTC.

CDR3 protein: CASSLGRGFMNTEAFF. CDR3 DNA sequence: TGTGCCAGCAGCTTGGGTAGGGGGTTTATGAACACTGAAGCTTTCTTT. The gene calls are TRBV5-8 and TRBJ1-1; weak D call: TRBD1 (6 bases). V was pared by 0 bases and J by 0 bases, with 12 bases between. Germline CDR1 is SGHTS and CDR2 is YDEGEE. The CDR3 is made up of 16 amino acids.